A selection of T cell receptor beta chains follows, all from one sample in a study of identifying expanded T cells in peripheral blood. Clones were sequenced by immunoSEQ multiplex PCR, and TCRdb holds only the in-frame ones, with some missing. The sample has 60,000 or so clones, around 81% seen once. Input material: blood. The receptors here all came from a person between 18 and 75 years old in good health. Both conserved end residues are trimmed from each CDR3. Where a row states a size, it is once, few, many or the class of an expanded clone; other rows omit it.

clone_size: .; j_call: TRBJ1-1; v_call: TRBV30; cdr3_aa: AWGRSTTEAF
clone_size: .; j_call: TRBJ2-5; v_call: TRBV9; cdr3_aa: ASSVGGGRQETQY
clone_size: .; j_call: TRBJ2-5; v_call: TRBV19; cdr3_aa: ASSIYPGSETQY
clone_size: .; j_call: TRBJ2-5; v_call: TRBV6-5; cdr3_aa: ASSYAGQGQETQY
clone_size: .; j_call: TRBJ2-1; v_call: TRBV5-8; cdr3_aa: ASSPILADEQF
clone_size: many; j_call: TRBJ2-7; v_call: TRBV11-2; cdr3_aa: ASSHRSYEQY
clone_size: .; j_call: TRBJ2-7; v_call: TRBV7-9; cdr3_aa: ASSPYSGRATYEQY
clone_size: .; j_call: TRBJ1-2; v_call: TRBV14; cdr3_aa: ASSQDPRGHGYT
clone_size: .; j_call: TRBJ1-1; v_call: TRBV11-2; cdr3_aa: ASSHRGVGYTEAF
clone_size: .; j_call: TRBJ2-6; v_call: TRBV19; cdr3_aa: ASATGAAGANVLT
clone_size: .; j_call: TRBJ2-5; v_call: TRBV11-2; cdr3_aa: ASSFMSGGGGETQY
clone_size: .; j_call: TRBJ1-1; v_call: TRBV5-1; cdr3_aa: ASSLDGRQREAF
clone_size: once; j_call: TRBJ2-3; v_call: TRBV29-1; cdr3_aa: SVASGVGDTQY
clone_size: .; j_call: TRBJ2-5; v_call: TRBV6-1; cdr3_aa: ASSEWGQPQETQY
clone_size: .; j_call: TRBJ2-5; v_call: TRBV9; cdr3_aa: ASSVAGQGQETQY
clone_size: .; j_call: TRBJ2-7; v_call: TRBV14; cdr3_aa: ASSQGSLMGEQY
clone_size: .; j_call: TRBJ2-1; v_call: TRBV5-6; cdr3_aa: ASSLARTSGGARYNEQF
clone_size: .; j_call: TRBJ2-3; v_call: TRBV5-4; cdr3_aa: ASSGVAGGTDTQY
clone_size: .; j_call: TRBJ1-4; v_call: TRBV4-3; cdr3_aa: ASSRGQYEKLF